This section outlines one TCR beta chain sequence together with its context. The data stem from a study of blood T cell repertoires in COVID-19. Background on the study: Acute-phase and convalescent COVID-19 samples originated in the United States, Italy and Spain.

Followed longitudinally, the Seattle patients had been enrolled during active infection. Germline CDR1 is SGHAT and CDR2 is FQNNGV. V was clipped by 5 bases and J by 8 bases; unmatched bases: 7. The CDR3 has 14 residues. Original handling: Reference gene primer amplification yielded estimated nucleated cell counts. Sequenced by immunoSEQ multiplex PCR; TCRdb stores in-frame clones only, minus some. The DNA gave D and trimming, while V, J and clone size come from that table. The profile shows roughly 70,000 clones, roughly 87% of them singletons. The clonotype was recovered from a man aged 50 or older with COVID-19, enrolled during active disease. Material: peripheral blood. The rearrangement joins TRBV11-2 to TRBJ2-1, with TRBD2 matching 9 bases. The CDR3 spells CASSGASGIDEQFF. In nucleotides, the CDR3 is TGTGCCAGCAGCGGGGCTAGCGGGATAGATGAGCAGTTCTTC. The complete variable domain, with remaining parts taken from reference TRBV11-2 and TRBJ2-1, reads EAGVAQSPRYKIIEKRQSVAFWCNPISGHATLYWYQQILGQGPKLLIQFQNNGVVDDSQLPKDRFSAERLKGVDSTLKIQPAKLEDSAVYLCASSGASGIDEQFFGPGTRLTVL.